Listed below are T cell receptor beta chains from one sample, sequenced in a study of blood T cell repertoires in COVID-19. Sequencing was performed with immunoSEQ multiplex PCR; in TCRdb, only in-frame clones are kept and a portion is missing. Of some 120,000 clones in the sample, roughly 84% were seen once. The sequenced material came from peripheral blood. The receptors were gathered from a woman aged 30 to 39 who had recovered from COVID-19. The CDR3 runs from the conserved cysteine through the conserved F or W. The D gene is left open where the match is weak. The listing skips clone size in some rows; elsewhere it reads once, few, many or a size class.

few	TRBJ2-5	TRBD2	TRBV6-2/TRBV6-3	CASSYGIAGVLKTQYF	TGTGCCAGCAGTTATGGAATAGCGGGGGTCTTGAAGACCCAGTACTTC
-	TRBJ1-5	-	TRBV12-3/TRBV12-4	CASSAGVYQPQHF	TGTGCCAGCAGTGCGGGGGTTTATCAGCCCCAGCATTTT
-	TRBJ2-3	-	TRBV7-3	CASSSRLGTQYF	TGTGCCAGCAGCTCCAGACTAGGTACGCAGTATTTT
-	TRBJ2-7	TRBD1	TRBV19	CASSWGTGGGEQYF	TGTGCCAGTAGTTGGGGGACAGGGGGCGGCGAGCAGTACTTC
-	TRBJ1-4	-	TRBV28	CASSLGGATNEKLFF	TGTGCCAGCAGTTTAGGGGGGGCAACTAATGAAAAACTGTTTTTT
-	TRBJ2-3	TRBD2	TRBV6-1	CASSEILAGEADTQYF	TGTGCCAGCAGTGAGATCCTAGCGGGAGAGGCAGATACGCAGTATTTT
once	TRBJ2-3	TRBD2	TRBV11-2	CASSRTSAYDTQYF	TGTGCCAGCAGCAGGACTAGCGCATACGATACGCAGTATTTT
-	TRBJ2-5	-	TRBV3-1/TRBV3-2	CASSQDLAAPGETQYF	TGTGCCAGCAGCCAAGATCTCGCGGCTCCTGGAGAGACCCAGTACTTC
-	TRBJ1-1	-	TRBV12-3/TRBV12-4	CASSLRVNTEAFF	TGTGCCAGCAGTTTACGGGTGAACACTGAAGCTTTCTTT
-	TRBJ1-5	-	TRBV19	CASSRGQPQHF	TGTGCCAGTAGTCGAGGTCAGCCCCAGCATTTT
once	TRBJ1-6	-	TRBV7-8	CASSFKSTFSGRDSPLHF	TGTGCCAGCAGCTTTAAGTCGACTTTTTCAGGGAGGGATTCACCCCTCCACTTT
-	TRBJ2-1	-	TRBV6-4	CASSDRAERNNEQFF	TGTGCCAGCAGTGACAGGGCTGAGCGGAACAATGAGCAGTTCTTC
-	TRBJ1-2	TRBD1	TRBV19	CASSFGQGAHVGYTF	TGTGCCAGTAGTTTCGGACAGGGGGCCCATGTGGGCTACACCTTC
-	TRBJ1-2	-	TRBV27	CASSPISLNYGYTF	TGTGCCAGCAGCCCCATATCACTTAACTATGGCTACACCTTC
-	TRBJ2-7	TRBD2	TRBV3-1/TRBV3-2	CASSPGLGLGEQYF	TGTGCCAGCAGCCCGGGACTAGGCCTCGGCGAGCAGTACTTC
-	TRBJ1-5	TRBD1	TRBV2	CASSEADRVQPQHF	TGTGCCAGCAGTGAAGCGGACAGGGTTCAGCCCCAGCATTTT
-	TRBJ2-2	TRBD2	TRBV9	CASSVVTGGNTGELFF	TGTGCCAGCAGCGTAGTAACGGGGGGGAACACCGGGGAGCTGTTTTTT
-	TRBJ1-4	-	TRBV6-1	CASSEPDEKLFF	TGTGCCAGCAGTGAACCAGATGAAAAACTGTTTTTT
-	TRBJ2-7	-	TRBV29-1	CSVEDRDSYEQYF	TGCAGCGTTGAAGACCGGGACTCCTACGAGCAGTACTTC
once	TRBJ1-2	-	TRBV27	CASRIGGAGGYTF	TGTGCCAGCAGGATAGGGGGGGCTGGTGGCTACACCTTC
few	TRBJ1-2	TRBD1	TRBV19	CASSISSGGYGYTF	TGTGCCAGTAGTATATCATCAGGGGGCTATGGCTACACCTTC